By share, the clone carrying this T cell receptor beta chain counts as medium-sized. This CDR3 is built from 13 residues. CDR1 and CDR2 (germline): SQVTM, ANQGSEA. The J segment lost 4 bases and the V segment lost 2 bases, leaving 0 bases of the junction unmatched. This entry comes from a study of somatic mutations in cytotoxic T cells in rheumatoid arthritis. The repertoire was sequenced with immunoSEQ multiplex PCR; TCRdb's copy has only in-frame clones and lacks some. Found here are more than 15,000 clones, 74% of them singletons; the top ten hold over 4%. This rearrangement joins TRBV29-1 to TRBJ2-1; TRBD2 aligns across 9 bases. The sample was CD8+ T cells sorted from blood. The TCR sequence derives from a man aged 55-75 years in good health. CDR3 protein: CSVELAGYNEQFF. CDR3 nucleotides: TGCAGCGTTGAACTAGCGGGATACAATGAGCAGTTCTTC.